The 17 T cell receptor beta chains below come from one sample, sequenced in a study of cytomegalovirus exposure and HLA in healthy donors. Produced via immunoSEQ multiplex PCR; TCRdb's table is partial and in-frame only. The table lists under 200,000 clones, approximately 87% of them singletons. Sequences were obtained from PBMCs. These receptors were taken from a woman aged 25-40 years in good health and CMV-seronegative.

V usage is TRBV13 and J usage is TRBJ2-4, with D unresolved. CDR1 and CDR2 from the germline V gene are PRHDT and FYEKMQ (reference sequence). V was pared by 0 bases and J by 0 bases, with 9 bases between. The CDR3 totals 16 residues. The CDR3 bases are TGTGCCAGCAGCTTAGGCCTAGGTGTAGCCAAAAACATTCAGTACTTC. It codes for CASSLGLGVAKNIQYF.

The V and J genes are TRBV6-5 and TRBJ1-1; D gene uncertain. This CDR3 comprises 15 residues. Germline CDR1 and CDR2: MNHEY and SVGAGI. V was shortened by 4 bases and J by 1 base, with 13 bases between the two germline ends. DNA for the CDR3: TGTGCCAGCAGTTCGCCGACCGAAGCGAACACTGAAGCTTTCTTT. This gives the protein CASSSPTEANTEAFF.

The chain carries TRBV7-2 and TRBJ2-5; D not certain. The CDR3 contains 14 residues. V gave up 4 bases and J gave up 2 bases, with 11 bases separating them. Germline V gene data show CDR1 as SGHTA and CDR2 as FQGNSA. The CDR3 bases are TGTGCCAGCAGCTACCAATCGACTCAAGAGACCCAGTACTTC. Protein sequence: CASSYQSTQETQYF.

This sequence joins TRBV2 and TRBJ1-3, with 7 bases identical to TRBD1. Germline trimming cut 4 bases from V and 2 bases from J; bases unmatched to any gene: 5. This CDR3 is 15 amino acids long. Germline-derived CDR1 and CDR2 are SNHLY and FYNNEI. DNA for the CDR3: TGTGCCAGCAGTGGGGGACAGAATCCTGGAAACACCATATATTTT. This translates into CASSGGQNPGNTIYF.

This clone was observed once. The chain couples TRBV5-6 to TRBJ2-3, with TRBD2 matching 7 bases. V shed 5 bases and J 1 base; nucleotides not matched to a gene: 7. The CDR3 contains 15 residues. CDR1 and CDR2 from the germline V gene are SGHDT and YYEEEE. The CDR3, as DNA: TGTGCCAGCAGAACGTTCCGGGGGGGCACAGATACGCAGTATTTT. It encodes CASRTFRGGTDTQYF.

The chain employs TRBV28 and TRBJ1-1, with D perhaps TRBD1 (5 bases). V was trimmed by 10 bases and J by 5 bases, leaving 17 bases between them. The V gene's germline CDR1 is MDHEN and CDR2 SYDVKM. The CDR3 extends over 13 amino acids. The CDR3 nucleotides read TGTGCCACCGTACCAGGGTGGTGGACTGAAGCTTTCTTT. This translates into CATVPGWWTEAFF.

The chain employs TRBV28 and TRBJ2-1; 7 bases align to TRBD1. CDR3 size: 14 residues. Losses at the gene ends were 5 bases for V and 6 bases for J; bases not matched to a gene: 7. From germline, CDR1 is MDHEN and CDR2 SYDVKM. DNA of the CDR3: TGTGCCAGCAGTCCAGGGGGAGCGATCAATGAGCAGTTCTTC. Protein sequence: CASSPGGAINEQFF.

The V call is TRBV7-2, the J call TRBJ1-1; possibly TRBD1 for D (5 bases). Trimming left V 1 base short and J 6 bases short, with 9 bases between. The V gene's germline CDR1 is SGHTA and CDR2 FQGNSA. The CDR3 extends over 13 amino acids. CDR3 loop: CASSLGTGPEAFF. CDR3 in DNA: TGTGCCAGCAGCTTAGGAACAGGACCTGAAGCTTTCTTT.

The J gene is TRBJ2-7, the V gene TRBV7-2, with 10 bases lining up with TRBD2. V gave up 2 bases and J gave up 2 bases; unmatched junction bases: 6. The CDR3 is made up of 16 amino acids. CDR1 is SGHTA and CDR2 is FQGNSA in the germline V gene. CDR3 protein: CASSLSRLAGAYEQYF. CDR3 in DNA: TGTGCCAGCAGCTTAAGTCGACTAGCGGGTGCCTACGAGCAGTACTTC.

The rearrangement links TRBV28 to TRBJ2-1; D might be TRBD1 (7 bases). The CDR3 covers 14 residues. Trimming removed 7 bases at V and 3 bases at J, with 13 bases between. The V gene's germline CDR1 is MDHEN and CDR2 SYDVKM. For the CDR3, the DNA is TGTGCCAGCATAGGGGGGACAGTCTACAATGAGCAGTTCTTC. Amino acid sequence: CASIGGTVYNEQFF.

The chain has TRBV7-9 and TRBJ1-2; D gene ambiguous. The CDR3 length is 15 residues. V was cut by 5 bases and J by 8 bases, with 21 bases left in between. Germline V gene data show CDR1 as SEHNR and CDR2 as FQNEAQ (reference sequence). CDR3 protein: CASSPPETAINGYTF. CDR3 bases: TGTGCCAGCAGCCCCCCCGAGACCGCAATCAACGGCTACACCTTC.

The J gene is TRBJ1-1, the V gene TRBV5-6; maybe TRBD1 (5 bases). Germline V gives CDR1 SGHDT, CDR2 YYEEEE. V lost 4 bases, J lost 6 bases, and 22 bases lay in between. The CDR3 has 16 amino acids. CDR3 sequence (DNA): TGTGCCAGCAGCCAAATGGACAAAGGGGTTTTCGCTGAAGCTTTCTTT. The encoded protein is CASSQMDKGVFAEAFF.

The CDR3 is CSVEVRTGGEQYF. CDR3 sequence (DNA): TGCAGCGTTGAAGTTCGCACAGGGGGCGAGCAGTACTTC. This chain connects TRBV29-1 to TRBJ2-7; TRBD1 matches at 8 bases. The CDR3 runs to 13 residues. Per germline, CDR1 SQVTM and CDR2 ANQGSEA. The V and J ends lost 1 base and 6 bases, in that order; junction bases with no gene match: 5.

CDR3 coding DNA: TGTGCCAGCAGCTTAGCGCCGCCTTCTATGAACACTGAAGCTTTCTTT. Its protein product is CASSLAPPSMNTEAFF. The V and J genes are TRBV7-6 and TRBJ1-1; D unresolved. The CDR3 runs to 16 residues. Trimming cost V 0 bases and J 0 bases, with 11 bases left between them. CDR1 is SGHVS, CDR2 FNYEAQ, per germline.

The chain has TRBV6-1 and TRBJ1-2, with no clear D. V was trimmed by 0 bases and J by 3 bases, leaving 8 bases between them. CDR1 MNHNS and CDR2 SASEGT come from the germline V gene. The CDR3 spans 14 residues. The CDR3 sequence is CASSEAVSDYGYTF. CDR3 DNA sequence: TGTGCCAGCAGTGAAGCTGTGTCGGACTATGGCTACACCTTC.

The gene calls are TRBV4-3 and TRBJ1-2, with TRBD1 matching 8 bases. The J segment lost 4 bases and the V segment lost 1 base, leaving 5 bases of the junction unmatched. Germline V lookup: CDR1 LGHNA, CDR2 YSLEER. This CDR3 is 15 amino acids long. CDR3 in amino acids: CASSQGTGSGYGYTF. CDR3 in DNA: TGCGCCAGCAGCCAAGGGACAGGGTCCGGCTATGGCTACACCTTC.

The V gene is TRBV5-1, the J gene TRBJ2-3, with 8 nucleotides matching TRBD1. This CDR3 region has 18 residues. Germline lookup yields CDR1 SGHRS and CDR2 YFSETQ. V lost 3 bases and J lost 0; bases outside the gene matches: 12. The CDR3, as DNA: TGCGCCAGCAGCTCGGACAGGGACATGACTCCTAGCACAGATACGCAGTATTTT. As protein: CASSSDRDMTPSTDTQYF.